The clone carrying this TCR beta chain was detected only a few times. The antigen is not known. Arm-PCR of CDR3 regions and iRepertoire HTBI primers were used to build TCR beta libraries. In TCRdb, the multiplex PCR reads were re-called with MiXCR into one record per CDR3 protein. The profile shows about 470,000 distinct CDR3 sequences, more than 20% of them singletons. Stated time point: persistent/refractory GD, antithyroid drugs over 5 years with positive TRAb. Researchers made the TCR library from RNA that was extracted from PBMCs. Into tubes containing EDTA, approximately 9 milliliters of peripheral blood were drawn. Germline loops: CDR1 MDHEN, CDR2 SYDVKM. Trimming removed 2 bases from V and 13 bases from J; junction bases left unmatched: 10. CDR3 length equals 15 residues. The data were obtained in a study of regulatory T cells in long-lasting Graves disease. Overall study: Disease was considered persistent Graves' disease after over 5 years of antithyroid drugs (with positive TSH receptor antibodies).

Study findings and constraints: Segments TRBV28, TRBJ1-2 and TRBJ2-5 showed preferential usage in persistent disease.

This TCR was recovered from a female donor with Graves disease. This material consisted of peripheral blood mononuclear cells (PBMCs), taken when the disease was refractory, from a patient treated with antithyroid drugs. V gene TRBV28 combines with J gene TRBJ2-1; 11 positions match TRBD2. CDR3 region: CASSLASPTSGNQFF. The CDR3 DNA reads TGTGCCAGCAGTTTAGCTTCGCCGACTAGCGGGAACCAGTTCTTC. Full variable domain (rest looked up from reference TRBV28 and TRBJ2-1): DVKVTQSSRYLVKRTGEKVFLECVQDMDHENMFWYRQDPGLGLRLIYFSYDVKMKEKGDIPEGYSVSREKKERFSLILESASTNQTSMYLCASSLASPTSGNQFFGPGTRLTVL.